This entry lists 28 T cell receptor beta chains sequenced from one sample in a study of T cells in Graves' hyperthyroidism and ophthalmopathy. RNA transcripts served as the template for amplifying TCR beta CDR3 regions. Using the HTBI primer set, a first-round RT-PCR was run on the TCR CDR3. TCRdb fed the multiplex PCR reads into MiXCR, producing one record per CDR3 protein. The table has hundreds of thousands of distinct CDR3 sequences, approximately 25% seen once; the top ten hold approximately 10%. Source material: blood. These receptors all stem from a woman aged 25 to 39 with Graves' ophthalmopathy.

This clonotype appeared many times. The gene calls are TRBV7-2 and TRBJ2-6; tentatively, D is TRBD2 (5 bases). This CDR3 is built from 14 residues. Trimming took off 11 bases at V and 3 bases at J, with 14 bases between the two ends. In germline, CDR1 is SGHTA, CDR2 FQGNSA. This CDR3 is CAARRGYGANVLTF. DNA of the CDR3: TGTGCCGCCAGAAGAGGGTATGGGGCCAACGTCCTGACTTTC.

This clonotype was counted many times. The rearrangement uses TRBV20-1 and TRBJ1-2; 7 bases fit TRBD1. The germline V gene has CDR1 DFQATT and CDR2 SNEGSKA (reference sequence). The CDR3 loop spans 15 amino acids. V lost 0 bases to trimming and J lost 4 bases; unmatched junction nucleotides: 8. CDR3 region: CSARDQGGLGYGYTF. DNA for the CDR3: TGCAGTGCTAGAGATCAAGGGGGCTTAGGCTATGGCTACACCTTC.

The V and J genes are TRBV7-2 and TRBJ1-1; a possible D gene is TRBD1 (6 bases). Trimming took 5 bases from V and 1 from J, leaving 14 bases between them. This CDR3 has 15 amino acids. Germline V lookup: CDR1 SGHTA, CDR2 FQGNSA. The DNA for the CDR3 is TGTGCCAGCAGCCCGGCTACAGGGACGAACACTGAAGCTTTCTTT. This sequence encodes CASSPATGTNTEAFF.

The CDR3: CASTPGGGGSGGHGYTF. The CDR3 region has the DNA TGTGCCAGTACCCCTGGCGGGGGGGGCAGCGGGGGCCATGGCTACACCTTC. J is TRBJ1-2 and V is TRBV9; TRBD1 might be the D (6 bases). Per germline, CDR1 SGDLS and CDR2 YYNGEE. Trimming shortened V by 8 bases and J by 6 bases, and 29 bases separated the two germline ends. The CDR3 contains 17 residues.

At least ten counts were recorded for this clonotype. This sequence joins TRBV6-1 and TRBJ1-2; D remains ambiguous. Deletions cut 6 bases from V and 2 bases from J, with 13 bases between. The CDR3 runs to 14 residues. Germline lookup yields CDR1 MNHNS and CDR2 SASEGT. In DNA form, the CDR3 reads TGTGCCAGCAGCCCCCCGTTTGGAAACTATGGCTACACCTTC. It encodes CASSPPFGNYGYTF.

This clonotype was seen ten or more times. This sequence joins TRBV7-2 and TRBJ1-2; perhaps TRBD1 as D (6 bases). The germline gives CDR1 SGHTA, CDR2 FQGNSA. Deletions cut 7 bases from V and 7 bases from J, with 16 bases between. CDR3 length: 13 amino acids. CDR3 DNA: TGTGCCAGCAACACCCCAACAGGGATTGGCTACACCTTC. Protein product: CASNTPTGIGYTF.

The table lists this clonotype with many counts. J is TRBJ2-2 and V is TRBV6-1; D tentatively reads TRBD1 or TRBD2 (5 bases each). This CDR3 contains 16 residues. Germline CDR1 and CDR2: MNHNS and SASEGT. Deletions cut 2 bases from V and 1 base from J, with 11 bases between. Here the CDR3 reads CASSEPGPLNTGELFF. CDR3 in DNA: TGTGCCAGCAGTGAACCGGGACCTCTGAACACCGGGGAGCTGTTTTTT.

CDR3 DNA: TGTGCCAGCAGCCAAGATGGGAGTACAGAAGGTGAAAAACTGTTTTTT. Residues: CASSQDGSTEGEKLFF. The rearrangement joins TRBV4-2 to TRBJ1-4; D remains ambiguous. Germline CDR1 is LGHNA and CDR2 is YNFKEQ. The CDR3 runs 16 residues. The ends were cut back, 0 bases at V and 7 bases at J, with 15 bases in the middle.

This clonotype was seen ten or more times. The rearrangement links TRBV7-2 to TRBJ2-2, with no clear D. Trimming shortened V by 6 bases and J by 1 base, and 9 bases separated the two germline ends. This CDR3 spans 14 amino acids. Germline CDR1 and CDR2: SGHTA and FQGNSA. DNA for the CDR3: TGTGCCAGCAGACAGATTCTGAACACCGGGGAGCTGTTTTTT. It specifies CASRQILNTGELFF.

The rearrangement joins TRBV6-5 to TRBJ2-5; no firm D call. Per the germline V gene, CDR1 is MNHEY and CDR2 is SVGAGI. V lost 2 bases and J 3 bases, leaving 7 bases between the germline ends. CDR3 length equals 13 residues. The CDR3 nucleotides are TGTGCCAGCAGTTACGGCCGGGAAGAGACCCAGTACTTC. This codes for CASSYGREETQYF.

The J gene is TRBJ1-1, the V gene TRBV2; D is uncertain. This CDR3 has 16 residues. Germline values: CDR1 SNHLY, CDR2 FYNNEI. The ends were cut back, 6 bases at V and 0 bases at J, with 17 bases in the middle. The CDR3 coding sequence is TGTGCCAGCAGCCACTCAGCCTTGTCAATGAACACTGAAGCTTTCTTT. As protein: CASSHSALSMNTEAFF.

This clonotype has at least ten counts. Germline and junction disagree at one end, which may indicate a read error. The CDR3 here is CVSSSTRGGETQYF. The CDR3 bases are TGTGTCAGCAGTTCGACTAGGGGGGGAGAGACCCAGTACTTC. The J gene is TRBJ2-5, the V gene TRBV6-5; D perhaps matches TRBD2 (7 bases). Germline lookup yields CDR1 MNHEY and CDR2 SVGAGI. The length of the CDR3 is 14 residues.

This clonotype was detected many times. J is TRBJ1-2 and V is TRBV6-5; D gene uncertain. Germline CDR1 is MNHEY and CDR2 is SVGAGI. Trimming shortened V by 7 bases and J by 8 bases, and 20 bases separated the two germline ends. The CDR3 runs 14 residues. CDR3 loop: CASNSARSGEGYTF. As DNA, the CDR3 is TGTGCCAGCAACTCAGCCCGCAGTGGGGAAGGCTACACCTTC.

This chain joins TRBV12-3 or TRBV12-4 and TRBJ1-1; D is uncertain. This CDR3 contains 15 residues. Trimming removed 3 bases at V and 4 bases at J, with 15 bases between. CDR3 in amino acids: CASSFPWARGTEAFF. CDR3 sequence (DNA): TGTGCCAGCAGTTTTCCGTGGGCGCGGGGCACTGAAGCTTTCTTT.

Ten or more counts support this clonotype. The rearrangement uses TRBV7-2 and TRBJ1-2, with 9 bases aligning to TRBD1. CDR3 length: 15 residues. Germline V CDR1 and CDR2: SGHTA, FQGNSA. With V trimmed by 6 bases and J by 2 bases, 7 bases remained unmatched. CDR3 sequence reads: CASRTHRGLNYGYTF. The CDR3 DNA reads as TGTGCCAGCAGAACTCACAGGGGGCTGAACTATGGCTACACCTTC.

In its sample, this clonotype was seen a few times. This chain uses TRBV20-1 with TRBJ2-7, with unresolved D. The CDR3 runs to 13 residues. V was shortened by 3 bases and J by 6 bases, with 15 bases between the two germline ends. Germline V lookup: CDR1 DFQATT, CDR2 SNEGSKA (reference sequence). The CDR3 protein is CSASPGQFVEQYF. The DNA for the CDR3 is TGCAGTGCTAGTCCTGGGCAGTTTGTCGAGCAGTACTTC.

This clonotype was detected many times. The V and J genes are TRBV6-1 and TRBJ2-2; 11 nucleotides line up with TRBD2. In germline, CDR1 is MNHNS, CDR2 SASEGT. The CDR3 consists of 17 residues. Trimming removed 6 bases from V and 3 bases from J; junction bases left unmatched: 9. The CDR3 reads CASSPGLAGLDTGELFF. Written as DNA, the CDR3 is TGTGCCAGCAGCCCAGGACTAGCGGGTCTGGACACCGGGGAGCTGTTTTTT.

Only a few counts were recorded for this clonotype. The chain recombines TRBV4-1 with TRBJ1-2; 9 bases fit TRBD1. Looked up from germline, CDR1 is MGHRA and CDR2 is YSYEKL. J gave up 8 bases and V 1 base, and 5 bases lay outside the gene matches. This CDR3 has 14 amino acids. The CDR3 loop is CASSQGNRGQGYTF. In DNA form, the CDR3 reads TGCGCCAGCAGCCAAGGTAACAGGGGGCAAGGCTACACCTTC.

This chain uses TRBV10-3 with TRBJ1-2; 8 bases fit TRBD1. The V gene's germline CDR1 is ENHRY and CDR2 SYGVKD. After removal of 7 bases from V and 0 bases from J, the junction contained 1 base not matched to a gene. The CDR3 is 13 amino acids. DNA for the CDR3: TGTGCCATCAAGACAGGGGCTAACTATGGCTACACCTTC. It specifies CAIKTGANYGYTF.

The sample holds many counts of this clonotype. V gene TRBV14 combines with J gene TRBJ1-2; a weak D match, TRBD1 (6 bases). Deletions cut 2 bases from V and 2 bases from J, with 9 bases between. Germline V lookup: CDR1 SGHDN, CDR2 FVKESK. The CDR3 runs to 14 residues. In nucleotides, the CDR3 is TGTGCCAGCAGCCAAATAGGACAGAACTATGGCTACACCTTC. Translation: CASSQIGQNYGYTF.

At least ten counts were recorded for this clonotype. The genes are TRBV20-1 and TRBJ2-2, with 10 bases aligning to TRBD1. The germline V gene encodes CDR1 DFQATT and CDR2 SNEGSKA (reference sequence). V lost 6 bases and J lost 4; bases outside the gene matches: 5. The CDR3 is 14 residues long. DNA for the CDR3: TGCAGTGCCAAAGACAGGGGGCTCACCGGGGAGCTGTTTTTT. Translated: CSAKDRGLTGELFF.

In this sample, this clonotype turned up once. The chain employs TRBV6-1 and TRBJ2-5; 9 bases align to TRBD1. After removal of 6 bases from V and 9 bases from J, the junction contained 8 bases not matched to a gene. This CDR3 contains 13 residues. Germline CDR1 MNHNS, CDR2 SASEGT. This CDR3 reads CASRRDRAAAQYF. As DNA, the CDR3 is TGTGCCAGCAGGCGGGACAGGGCCGCGGCCCAGTACTTC.

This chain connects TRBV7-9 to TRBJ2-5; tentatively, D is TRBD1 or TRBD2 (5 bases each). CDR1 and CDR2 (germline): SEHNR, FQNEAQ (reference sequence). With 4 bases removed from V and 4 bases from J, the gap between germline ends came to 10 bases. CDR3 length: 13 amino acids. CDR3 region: CASSSGPRETQYF. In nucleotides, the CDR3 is TGTGCCAGCAGCTCGGGACCGCGAGAGACCCAGTACTTC.

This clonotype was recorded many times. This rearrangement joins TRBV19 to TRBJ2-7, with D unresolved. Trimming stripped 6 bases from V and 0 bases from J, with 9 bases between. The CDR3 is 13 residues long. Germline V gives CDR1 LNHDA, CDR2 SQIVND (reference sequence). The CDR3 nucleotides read TGTGCCAGTAGCCCGGAAATCTCCTACGAGCAGTACTTC. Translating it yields CASSPEISYEQYF. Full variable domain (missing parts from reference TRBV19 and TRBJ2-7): DGGITQSPKYLFRKEGQNVTLSCEQNLNHDAMYWYRQDPGQGLRLIYYSQIVNDFQKGDIAEGYSVSREKKESFPLTVTSAQKNPTAFYLCASSPEISYEQYFGPGTRLTVT.

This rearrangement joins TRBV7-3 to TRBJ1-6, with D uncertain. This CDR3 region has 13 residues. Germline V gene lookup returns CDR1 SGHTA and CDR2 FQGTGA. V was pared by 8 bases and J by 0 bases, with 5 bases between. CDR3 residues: CASGGSYNSPLHF. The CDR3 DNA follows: TGTGCCAGCGGAGGCTCCTATAATTCACCCCTCCACTTT.

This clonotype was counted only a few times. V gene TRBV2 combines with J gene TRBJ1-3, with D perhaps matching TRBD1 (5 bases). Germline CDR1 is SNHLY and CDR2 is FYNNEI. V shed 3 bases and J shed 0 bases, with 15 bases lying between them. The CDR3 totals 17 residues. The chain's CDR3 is CASSEGPADYSGNTIYF. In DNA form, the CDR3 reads TGTGCCAGCAGTGAGGGGCCAGCGGACTACTCTGGAAACACCATATATTTT.

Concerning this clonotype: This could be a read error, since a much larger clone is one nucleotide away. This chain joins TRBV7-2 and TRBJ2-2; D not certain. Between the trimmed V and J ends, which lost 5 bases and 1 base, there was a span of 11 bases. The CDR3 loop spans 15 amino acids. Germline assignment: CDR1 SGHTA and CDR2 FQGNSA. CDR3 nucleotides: TGTGCCAGCAGCCCGGCCGGGCGGAACACCGGGGAGCTGTTTTTT. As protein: CASSPAGRNTGELFF.

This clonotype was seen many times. The CDR3 DNA reads as TGTGCCAGCAGCTTTATAGACGCCGGCACTGAAGCTTTCTTT. Translation gives CASSFIDAGTEAFF. This chain connects TRBV11-2 to TRBJ1-1; D not certain. CDR1 is SGHAT, CDR2 FQNNGV, per germline. This CDR3 contains 14 residues. V lost 3 bases, J lost 4 bases, and 12 bases lay in between.